The present T cell receptor beta chain was sequenced within a study of blood T cells in healthy people across ages. Primers used in a second PCR of roughly 6 to 12 cycles were a sample-barcoded 5' primer and a J-beta primer mix. From the 5' RACE reads, TCRdb called clonotypes with MiXCR, one entry per CDR3 protein. In the table there are 800,000 to 900,000 distinct CDR3 sequences, 55% to 65% of which are singletons. The CDR3 has 14 residues. Unmatched junction bases numbered 9, after V lost 7 bases and J lost 7 bases. CDR1 is ENHRY, CDR2 SYGVKD, per germline. The chain joins TRBV10-3 to TRBJ2-1, with 8 positions matching TRBD2. The specimen sequenced was blood. The receptor comes from a man younger than 40 in good health. The CDR3 is CAINRAGEENEQFF. The CDR3 bases are TGTGCCATCAACAGAGCGGGAGAAGAAAATGAGCAGTTCTTC.